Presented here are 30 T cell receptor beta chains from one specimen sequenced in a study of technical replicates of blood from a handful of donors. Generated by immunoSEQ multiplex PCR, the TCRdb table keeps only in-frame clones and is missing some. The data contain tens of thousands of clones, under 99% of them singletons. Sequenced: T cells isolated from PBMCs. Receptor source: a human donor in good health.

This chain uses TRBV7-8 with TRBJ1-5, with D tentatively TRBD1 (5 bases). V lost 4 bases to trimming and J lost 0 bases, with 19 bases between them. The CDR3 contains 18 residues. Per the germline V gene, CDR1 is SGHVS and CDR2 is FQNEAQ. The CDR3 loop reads CASSSVGWGANSNQPQHF. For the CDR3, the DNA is TGTGCCAGCAGCTCAGTGGGTTGGGGCGCTAATAGCAATCAGCCCCAGCATTTT.

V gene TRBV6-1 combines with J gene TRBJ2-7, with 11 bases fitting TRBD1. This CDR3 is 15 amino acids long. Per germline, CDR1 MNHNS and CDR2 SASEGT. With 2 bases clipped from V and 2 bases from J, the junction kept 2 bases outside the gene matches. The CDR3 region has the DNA TGTGCCAGCAGTGAATGGGACAGGGGGACCTACGAGCAGTACTTC. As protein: CASSEWDRGTYEQYF.

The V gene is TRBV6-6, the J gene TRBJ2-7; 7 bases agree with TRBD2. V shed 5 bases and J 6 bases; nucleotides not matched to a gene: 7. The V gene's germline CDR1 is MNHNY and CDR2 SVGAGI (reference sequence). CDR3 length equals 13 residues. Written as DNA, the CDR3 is TGTGCCAGCAGTCGAACTAGCGATGGCGAGCAGTACTTC. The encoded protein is CASSRTSDGEQYF.

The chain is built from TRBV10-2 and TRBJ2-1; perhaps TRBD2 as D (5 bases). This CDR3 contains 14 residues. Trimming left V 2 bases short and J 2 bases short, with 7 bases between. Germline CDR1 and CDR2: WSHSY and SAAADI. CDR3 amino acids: CASSESGAYNEQFF. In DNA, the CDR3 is TGCGCCAGCAGTGAGAGCGGAGCCTACAATGAGCAGTTCTTC.

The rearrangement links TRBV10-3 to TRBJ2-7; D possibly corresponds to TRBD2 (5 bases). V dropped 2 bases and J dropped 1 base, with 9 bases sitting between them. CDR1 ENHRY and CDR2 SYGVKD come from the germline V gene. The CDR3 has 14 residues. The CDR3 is CAISEGGLSYEQYF. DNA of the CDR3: TGTGCCATCAGTGAGGGCGGGCTTTCCTACGAGCAGTACTTC.

CDR3: CASSQETLGSYEQYF. DNA of the CDR3: TGCGCCAGCAGCCAAGAGACTCTAGGAAGTTACGAGCAGTACTTC. The rearrangement joins TRBV4-1 to TRBJ2-7; no clear D gene. CDR1 is MGHRA and CDR2 is YSYEKL in the germline V gene. Trimming removed 0 bases from V and 4 bases from J, with 13 bases in between. The CDR3 extends over 15 amino acids.

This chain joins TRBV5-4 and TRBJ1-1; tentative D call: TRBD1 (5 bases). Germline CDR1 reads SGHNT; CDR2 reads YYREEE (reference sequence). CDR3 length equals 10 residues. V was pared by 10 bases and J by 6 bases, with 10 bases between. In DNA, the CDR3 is TGTGCCGTGTGGGGGGCTGAAGCTTTCTTT. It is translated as CAVWGAEAFF.

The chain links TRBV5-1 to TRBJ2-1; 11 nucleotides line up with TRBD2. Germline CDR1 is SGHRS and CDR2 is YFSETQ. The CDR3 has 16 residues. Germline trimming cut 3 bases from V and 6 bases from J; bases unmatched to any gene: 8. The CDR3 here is CASSSGLAGLPNEQFF. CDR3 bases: TGCGCCAGCAGCTCTGGACTAGCGGGCCTACCCAATGAGCAGTTCTTC.

The CDR3 DNA reads as TGTGCTACCGATAATGGACTTACAGATACGCAGTATTTT. This translates into CATDNGLTDTQYF. V usage is TRBV19 and J usage is TRBJ2-3; D may be TRBD2 (5 bases). Germline V gene lookup returns CDR1 LNHDA and CDR2 SQIVND (reference sequence). The CDR3 spans 13 residues. Full variable domain (missing parts from reference TRBV19 and TRBJ2-3): DGGITQSPKYLFRKEGQNVTLSCEQNLNHDAMYWYRQDPGQGLRLIYYSQIVNDFQKGDIAEGYSVSREKKESFPLTVTSAQKNPTAFYLCATDNGLTDTQYFGPGTRLTVL.

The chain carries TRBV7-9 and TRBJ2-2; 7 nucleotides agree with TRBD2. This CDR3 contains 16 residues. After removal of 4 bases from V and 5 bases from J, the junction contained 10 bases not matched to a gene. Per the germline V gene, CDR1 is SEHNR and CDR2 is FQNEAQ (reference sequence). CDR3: CASSSRTGGGTGELFF. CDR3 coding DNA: TGTGCCAGCAGCTCTCGGACGGGAGGAGGTACCGGGGAGCTGTTTTTT.

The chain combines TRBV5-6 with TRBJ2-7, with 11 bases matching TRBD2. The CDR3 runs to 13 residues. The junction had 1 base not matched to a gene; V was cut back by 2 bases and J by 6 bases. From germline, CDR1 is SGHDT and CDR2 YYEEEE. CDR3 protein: CASSFLAGGEQYF. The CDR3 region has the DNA TGTGCCAGCAGCTTCCTAGCGGGAGGCGAGCAGTACTTC. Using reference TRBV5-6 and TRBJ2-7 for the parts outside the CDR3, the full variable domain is DAGVTQSPTHLIKTRGQQVTLRCSPKSGHDTVSWYQQALGQGPQFIFQYYEEEERQRGNFPDRFSGHQFPNYSSELNVNALLLGDSALYLCASSFLAGGEQYFGPGTRLTVT.

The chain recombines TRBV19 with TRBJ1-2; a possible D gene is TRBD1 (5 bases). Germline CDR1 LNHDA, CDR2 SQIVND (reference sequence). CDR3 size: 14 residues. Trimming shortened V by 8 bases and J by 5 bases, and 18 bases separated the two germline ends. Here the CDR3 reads CASSAATAFYGYTF. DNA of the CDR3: TGTGCCAGTTCTGCCGCGACAGCTTTTTATGGCTACACCTTC.

CDR3 nucleotide sequence: TGTGCCAGCAGTTACTCGATCGGGACAGATGGCTACACCTTC. Protein product: CASSYSIGTDGYTF. The J gene is TRBJ1-2, the V gene TRBV6-5, with 7 bases aligning to TRBD1. CDR3 length equals 14 residues. The germline V gene encodes CDR1 MNHEY and CDR2 SVGAGI. Losses at the gene ends were 0 bases for V and 6 bases for J; bases not matched to a gene: 4.

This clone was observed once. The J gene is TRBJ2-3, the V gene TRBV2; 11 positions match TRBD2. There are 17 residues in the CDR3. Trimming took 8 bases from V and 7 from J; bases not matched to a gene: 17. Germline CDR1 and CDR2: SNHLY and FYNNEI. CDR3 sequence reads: CASAPGVAGGPGNTQYF. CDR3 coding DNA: TGTGCCAGCGCCCCGGGGGTAGCGGGAGGGCCTGGTAATACGCAGTATTTT.

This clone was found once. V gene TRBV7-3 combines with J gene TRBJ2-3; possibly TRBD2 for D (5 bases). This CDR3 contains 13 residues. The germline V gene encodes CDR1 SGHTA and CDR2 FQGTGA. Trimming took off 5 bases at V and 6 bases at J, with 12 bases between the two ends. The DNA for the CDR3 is TGTGCCAGCAGCCCAAAACTAGTCGATACGCAGTATTTT. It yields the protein CASSPKLVDTQYF.

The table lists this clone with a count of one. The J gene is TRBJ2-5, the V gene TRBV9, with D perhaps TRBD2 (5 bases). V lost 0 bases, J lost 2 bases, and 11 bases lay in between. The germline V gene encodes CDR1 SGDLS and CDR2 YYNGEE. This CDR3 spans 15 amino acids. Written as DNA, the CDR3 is TGTGCCAGCAGCGTAGTCGGGGATCGGCAAGAGACCCAGTACTTC. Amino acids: CASSVVGDRQETQYF.

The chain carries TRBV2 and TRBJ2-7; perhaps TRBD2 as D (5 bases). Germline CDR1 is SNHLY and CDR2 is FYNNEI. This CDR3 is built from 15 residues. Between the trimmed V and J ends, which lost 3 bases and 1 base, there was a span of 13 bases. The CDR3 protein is CASSDIALRSYEQYF. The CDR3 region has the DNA TGTGCCAGCAGTGACATAGCGTTAAGATCCTACGAGCAGTACTTC.

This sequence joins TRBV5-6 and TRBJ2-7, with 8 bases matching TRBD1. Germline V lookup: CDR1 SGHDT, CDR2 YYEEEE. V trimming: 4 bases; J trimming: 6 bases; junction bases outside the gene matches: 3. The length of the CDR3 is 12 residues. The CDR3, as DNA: TGTGCCAGCAGCCCACAGGGGGTCGAGCAGTACTTC. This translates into CASSPQGVEQYF.

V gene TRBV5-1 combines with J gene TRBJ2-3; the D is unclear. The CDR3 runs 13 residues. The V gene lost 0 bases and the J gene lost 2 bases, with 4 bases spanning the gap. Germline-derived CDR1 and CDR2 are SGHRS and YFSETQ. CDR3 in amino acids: CASSLDNTDTQYF. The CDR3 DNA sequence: TGCGCCAGCAGCTTGGACAACACAGATACGCAGTATTTT.

The CDR3 protein is CASSLVSAGGPGYTDTQYF. The CDR3 coding sequence is TGTGCCAGCAGCTTGGTTTCCGCGGGAGGGCCCGGCTACACAGATACGCAGTATTTT. The chain is built from TRBV5-6 and TRBJ2-3, with TRBD2 matching 9 bases. With 0 bases clipped from V and 2 bases from J, the junction kept 13 bases outside the gene matches. The CDR3 has 19 amino acids. Per the germline V gene, CDR1 is SGHDT and CDR2 is YYEEEE.

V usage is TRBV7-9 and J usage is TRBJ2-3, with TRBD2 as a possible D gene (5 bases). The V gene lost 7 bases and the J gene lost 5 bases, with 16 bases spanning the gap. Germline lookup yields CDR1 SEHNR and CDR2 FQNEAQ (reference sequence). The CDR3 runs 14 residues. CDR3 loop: CASTQLGAGDTQYF. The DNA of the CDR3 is TGTGCCAGCACCCAACTAGGCGCCGGAGATACGCAGTATTTT.

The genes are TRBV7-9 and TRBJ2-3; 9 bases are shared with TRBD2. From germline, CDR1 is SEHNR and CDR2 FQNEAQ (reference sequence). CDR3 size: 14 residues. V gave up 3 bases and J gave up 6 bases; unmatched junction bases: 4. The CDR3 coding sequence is TGTGCCAGCAGCTTCGGGACTAGCATGGATACGCAGTATTTT. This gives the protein CASSFGTSMDTQYF.

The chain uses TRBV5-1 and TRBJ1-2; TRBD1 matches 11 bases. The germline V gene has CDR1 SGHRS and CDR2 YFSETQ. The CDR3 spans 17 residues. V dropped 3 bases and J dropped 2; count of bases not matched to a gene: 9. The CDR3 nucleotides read TGCGCCAGCAGCTCGGGGGGAAGGACAGGGGGCAACTATGGCTACACCTTC. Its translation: CASSSGGRTGGNYGYTF.

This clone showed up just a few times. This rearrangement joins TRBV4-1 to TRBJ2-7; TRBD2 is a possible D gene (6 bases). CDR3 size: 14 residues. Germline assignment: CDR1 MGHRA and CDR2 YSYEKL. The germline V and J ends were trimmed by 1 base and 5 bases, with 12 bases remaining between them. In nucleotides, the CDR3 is TGCGCCAGCAGCCAAGGTCTAGCGAATAACGAGCAGTACTTC. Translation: CASSQGLANNEQYF.

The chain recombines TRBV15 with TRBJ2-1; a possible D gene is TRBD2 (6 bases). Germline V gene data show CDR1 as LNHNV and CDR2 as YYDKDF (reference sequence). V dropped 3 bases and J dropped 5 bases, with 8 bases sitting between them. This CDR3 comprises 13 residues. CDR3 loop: CATSRGLNNEQFF. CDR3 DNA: TGTGCCACCAGCAGGGGACTCAACAATGAGCAGTTCTTC.

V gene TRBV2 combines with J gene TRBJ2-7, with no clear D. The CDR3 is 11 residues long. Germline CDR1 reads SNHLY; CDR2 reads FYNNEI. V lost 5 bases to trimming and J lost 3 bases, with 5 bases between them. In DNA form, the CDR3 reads TGTGCCAGCAGTCGGTACTACGAGCAGTACTTC. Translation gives CASSRYYEQYF.

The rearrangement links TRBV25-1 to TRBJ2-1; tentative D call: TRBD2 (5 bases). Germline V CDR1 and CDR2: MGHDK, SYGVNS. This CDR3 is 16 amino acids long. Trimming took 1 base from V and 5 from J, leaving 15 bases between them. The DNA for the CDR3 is TGTGCCAGCAGTGAATCCGGCGGACTCTACCACAATGAGCAGTTCTTC. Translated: CASSESGGLYHNEQFF.

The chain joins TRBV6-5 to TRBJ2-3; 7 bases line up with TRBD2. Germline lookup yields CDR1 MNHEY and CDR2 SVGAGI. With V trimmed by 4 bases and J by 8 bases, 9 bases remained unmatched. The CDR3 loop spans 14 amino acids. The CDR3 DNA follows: TGTGCCAGCAGTTTTGGAGGGAGGGGCGGTACGCAGTATTTT. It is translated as CASSFGGRGGTQYF.

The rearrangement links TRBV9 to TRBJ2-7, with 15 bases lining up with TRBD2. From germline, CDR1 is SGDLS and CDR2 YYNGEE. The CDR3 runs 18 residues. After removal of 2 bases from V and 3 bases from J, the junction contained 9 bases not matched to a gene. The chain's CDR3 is CASSVEPGLAGGLYEQYF. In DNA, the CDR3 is TGTGCCAGCAGCGTTGAGCCGGGACTAGCGGGAGGCCTCTACGAGCAGTACTTC.

CDR3 sequence (DNA): TGTGCCATCAGAACGGGAGGAGGGGAGGAGACCCAGTACTTC. This translates into CAIRTGGGEETQYF. The chain is built from TRBV10-3 and TRBJ2-5; 7 nucleotides line up with TRBD2. The germline V gene has CDR1 ENHRY and CDR2 SYGVKD. Unmatched junction bases numbered 9, after V lost 6 bases and J lost 5 bases. CDR3 size: 14 residues.